Included here is one T cell receptor beta chain sequence, with context. Its matching antigen is unknown. Time point noted: pretreatment peripheral blood. This entry belongs to a study of PD-L1 blockade in urothelial cancer. Study summary: At 3 weeks (second dose) and 6 weeks after starting treatment, blood was analyzed. Across blood samples, T cells had a median count of about 140,000.

Method: immunoSEQ multiplex PCR; TCRdb's copy keeps in-frame clones and lacks some. Of about 56,000 clones listed, less than 90% are singletons. General study results and limits: Lower than median blood TCR clonality before treatment predicted better survival.

The sample here was PBMCs, taken around atezolizumab (anti-PD-L1) treatment. This clonotype was sampled from a man between 65 and 79 years old with urothelial cancer.

CDR3 residues: CASSPGTGESYEQYF. CDR3 nucleotides: TGTGCCAGCTCACCGGGGACAGGGGAAAGCTACGAGCAGTACTTC. The chain employs TRBV18 and TRBJ2-7; 10 bases map to TRBD1. The germline gives CDR1 KGHSH, CDR2 LQKENI. This CDR3 comprises 15 residues. The V gene end was trimmed by 3 bases and the J gene end by 3 bases; junction bases not matched to a gene: 5. The entire variable domain, with the rest obtained from reference TRBV18 and TRBJ2-7, is as follows: NAGVMQNPRHLVRRRGQEARLRCSPMKGHSHVYWYRQLPEEGLKFMVYLQKENIIDESGMPKERFSAEFPKEGPSILRIQQVVRGDSAAYFCASSPGTGESYEQYFGPGTRLTVT.